The next 21 T cell receptor beta chains were all read from a single sample in a study of T cell repertoires in cytomegalovirus infection. Their antigens are not known. TCRdb redid the calling of the reads with MiXCR, one entry per CDR3 protein. The sample holds about 480,000 distinct CDR3 sequences; roughly a third are singletons and the top ten take under 20%. The source material was cultured PBMCs, sampled from culture after CMV antigen stimulation. These TCRs come from a human donor in good health (CMV status not recorded). Some clones in this sample may be carry-over from other donors' samples.

The V call is TRBV19, the J call TRBJ2-1, with 10 bases that match TRBD1. Trimming at V came to 5 bases and at J to 2 bases, leaving 0 bases not matched to a gene. The CDR3 length is 14 residues. The germline V gene encodes CDR1 LNHDA and CDR2 SQIVND (reference sequence). CDR3 in amino acids: CASSGQGAYNEQFF. CDR3 coding DNA: TGTGCCAGTAGTGGACAGGGGGCCTACAATGAGCAGTTCTTC. Full variable domain (missing parts from reference TRBV19 and TRBJ2-1): DGGITQSPKYLFRKEGQNVTLSCEQNLNHDAMYWYRQDPGQGLRLIYYSQIVNDFQKGDIAEGYSVSREKKESFPLTVTSAQKNPTAFYLCASSGQGAYNEQFFGPGTRLTVL.

This clonotype was detected a few times. The chain uses TRBV28 and TRBJ2-7; 8 bases are a match to TRBD2. There are 15 residues in the CDR3. V lost 3 bases to trimming and J lost 2 bases; unmatched junction nucleotides: 6. The germline gives CDR1 MDHEN, CDR2 SYDVKM. For the CDR3, the DNA is TGTGCCAGCAGTTTCTCTAGCGGGTCGACCTACGAGCAGTACTTC. Protein product: CASSFSSGSTYEQYF.

V usage is TRBV12-3 or TRBV12-4 and J usage is TRBJ1-2; no firm D call. Between the trimmed V and J ends, which lost 5 bases and 4 bases, there was a span of 8 bases. There are 12 residues in the CDR3. CDR3 DNA: TGTGCCAGCAGTCAAAGGTCCTATGGCTACACCTTC. Protein product: CASSQRSYGYTF.

This clonotype was recorded a few times. The chain couples TRBV7-3 to TRBJ2-1, with 8 bases that match TRBD2. The CDR3 covers 19 residues. CDR1 is SGHTA and CDR2 is FQGTGA in the germline V gene. V lost 0 bases and J lost 4; bases outside the gene matches: 14. CDR3 sequence (DNA): TGTGCCAGCAGCTTAACGTCCCTAGCGGGCAACACCGGGTACAATGAGCAGTTCTTC. Translation gives CASSLTSLAGNTGYNEQFF.

The chain uses TRBV12-3 or TRBV12-4 and TRBJ2-1; the D is unclear. Trimming shortened V by 1 base and J by 7 bases, and 14 bases separated the two germline ends. There are 15 residues in the CDR3. The DNA for the CDR3 is TGTGCCAGCAGTTTAGGTCCCGCTGAAGATAATGAGCAGTTCTTC. It translates to CASSLGPAEDNEQFF.

The rearrangement joins TRBV28 to TRBJ2-1, with D unclear. CDR1 is MDHEN and CDR2 is SYDVKM in the germline V gene. The V gene lost 4 bases and the J gene lost 7 bases, with 8 bases spanning the gap. This CDR3 contains 12 residues. CDR3 DNA sequence: TGTGCCAGCAGTTCGACCCCAAATGAGCAGTTCTTC. It codes for CASSSTPNEQFF.

The J gene is TRBJ2-1, the V gene TRBV5-1, with 9 bases that match TRBD2. With V trimmed by 2 bases and J by 0 bases, 6 bases remained unmatched. Germline V gene sequence: CDR1 SGHRS, CDR2 YFSETQ. This CDR3 comprises 17 residues. CDR3 bases: TGCGCCAGCAGCTTAAGCCGTAGCGGGGGCTCCTACAATGAGCAGTTCTTC. Its protein product is CASSLSRSGGSYNEQFF.

This clonotype showed up just a few times. This chain links TRBV28 with TRBJ2-7, with 14 positions matching TRBD2. The CDR3 has 16 residues. Germline CDR1 is MDHEN and CDR2 is SYDVKM. V shed 1 base, J shed 6 bases, and the junction held 5 bases outside the gene matches. The CDR3 loop reads CASSLLGLAGDSEQYF. The CDR3 DNA sequence: TGTGCCAGCAGTTTATTGGGACTAGCGGGAGATAGCGAGCAGTACTTC.

The V and J genes are TRBV7-9 and TRBJ1-4; TRBD1 aligns across 9 bases. The CDR3 covers 16 residues. V was clipped by 4 bases and J by 7 bases; unmatched bases: 10. Germline CDR1 is SEHNR and CDR2 is FQNEAQ (reference sequence). CDR3 coding DNA: TGTGCCAGCAGCTCGAAAGGACAGGGGCAAATTGAAAAACTGTTTTTT. Translated, it gives CASSSKGQGQIEKLFF.

This clonotype was seen a single time. As DNA, the CDR3 is TGCAGTGCTAGAGCTGGAGGGCGGGGAGATGAAAAACTGTTTTTT. Protein: CSARAGGRGDEKLFF. This chain uses TRBV20-1 with TRBJ1-4; D is ambiguous. This CDR3 is 15 amino acids long. V lost 1 base and J 6 bases, leaving 15 bases between the germline ends. The germline CDR1 and CDR2 sequences are DFQATT and SNEGSKA (reference sequence).

This chain connects TRBV24-1 to TRBJ1-5, with D possibly being TRBD1 (5 bases). The CDR3 has 12 amino acids. Per the germline V gene, CDR1 is KGHDR and CDR2 is SFDVKD. Between the trimmed V and J ends, which lost 6 bases and 5 bases, there was a span of 7 bases. As DNA, the CDR3 is TGTGCCACCAGTTGGGGGGATCAGCCCCAGCATTTT. Amino acids: CATSWGDQPQHF.

This clonotype was seen a handful of times. The V call is TRBV28, the J call TRBJ1-2, with D perhaps TRBD1 (5 bases). There are 14 residues in the CDR3. V lost 6 bases to trimming and J lost 1 base, with 12 bases between them. CDR1 MDHEN and CDR2 SYDVKM come from the germline V gene. DNA for the CDR3: TGTGCCAGCAGGGGGTCGGGGGGTAACTATGGCTACACCTTC. Protein: CASRGSGGNYGYTF.

V is TRBV6-1 and J is TRBJ1-1; unclear D gene. Per germline, CDR1 MNHNS and CDR2 SASEGT. V was cut by 4 bases and J by 0 bases, with 12 bases left in between. This CDR3 is 15 amino acids long. The CDR3 region has the DNA TGTGCCAGCAGTGTAATCAGAGGTATGAACACTGAAGCTTTCTTT. This translates into CASSVIRGMNTEAFF.

The sample holds a few counts of this clonotype. The genes are TRBV6-5 and TRBJ1-6, with D unclear. Trimming took 2 bases from V and 11 from J, leaving 16 bases between them. CDR3 length equals 15 residues. The germline V gene encodes CDR1 MNHEY and CDR2 SVGAGI. The CDR3 bases are TGTGCCAGCAGTTACGGCTCTGACAACAAAACACCCCTCCACTTT. Translation gives CASSYGSDNKTPLHF.

The J gene is TRBJ2-2, the V gene TRBV5-1; 9 nucleotides agree with TRBD1. Trimming at V came to 4 bases and at J to 0 bases, leaving 1 base not matched to a gene. The CDR3 loop spans 15 amino acids. Germline loops: CDR1 SGHRS, CDR2 YFSETQ. CDR3 sequence reads: CASSHRGPNTGELFF. CDR3 DNA: TGCGCCAGCAGCCACAGGGGGCCGAACACCGGGGAGCTGTTTTTT.

The chain uses TRBV7-2 and TRBJ1-2; D gene uncertain. Germline V gene sequence: CDR1 SGHTA, CDR2 FQGNSA. CDR3 length: 14 residues. The V end was cut by 1 base, the J end by 8 bases, with 14 bases between. The CDR3 is CASSLDRLTEGYTF. DNA for the CDR3: TGTGCCAGCAGCTTAGATCGCCTAACCGAGGGCTACACCTTC.

The count of this clonotype is one. The chain uses TRBV11-2 and TRBJ2-2; D might be TRBD1 (7 bases). CDR1 is SGHAT, CDR2 FQNNGV, per germline. Trimming stripped 7 bases from V and 5 bases from J, with 17 bases between. CDR3 length: 15 residues. The CDR3 spells CASNKTGSGTGELFF. The CDR3 DNA reads as TGTGCCAGCAACAAGACAGGGAGCGGGACCGGGGAGCTGTTTTTT. Variable domain in full (rest from reference TRBV11-2 and TRBJ2-2): EAGVAQSPRYKIIEKRQSVAFWCNPISGHATLYWYQQILGQGPKLLIQFQNNGVVDDSQLPKDRFSAERLKGVDSTLKIQPAKLEDSAVYLCASNKTGSGTGELFFGEGSRLTVL.

The CDR3 bases are TGTGCCAGCACTTCGAGGGGCCGTGAGACCCAGTACTTC. Translation gives CASTSRGRETQYF. The chain links TRBV27 to TRBJ2-5; tentatively, D is TRBD1 or TRBD2 (5 bases each). This CDR3 contains 13 residues. The germline V gene encodes CDR1 MNHEY and CDR2 SMNVEV (reference sequence). Trimming pared 7 bases from V and 5 bases from J, leaving 14 bases between.

The CDR3 bases are TGTGCCAGCAGTCCCGGTTCAGTTTCCTATGGCTACACCTTC. Its protein is CASSPGSVSYGYTF. This chain links TRBV7-8 with TRBJ1-2; D remains unclear. The germline V gene has CDR1 SGHVS and CDR2 FQNEAQ. Trimming removed 6 bases from V and 4 bases from J, with 15 bases in between. This CDR3 spans 14 amino acids.

This clonotype was detected a few times. The chain is built from TRBV19 and TRBJ2-2, with a possible D match to TRBD2 (5 bases). Between the trimmed V and J ends, which lost 5 bases and 0 bases, there was a span of 13 bases. Germline assignment: CDR1 LNHDA and CDR2 SQIVND (reference sequence). The CDR3 contains 16 residues. The CDR3, as DNA: TGTGCCAGTAGTCCCCAACTAGGGTCGAACACCGGGGAGCTGTTTTTT. It encodes CASSPQLGSNTGELFF.

The genes are TRBV7-2 and TRBJ2-1; TRBD2 aligns across 12 bases. Germline values: CDR1 SGHTA, CDR2 FQGNSA. The CDR3 loop spans 15 amino acids. J gave up 7 bases and V 6 bases, and 7 bases lay outside the gene matches. Here the CDR3 DNA reads TGTGCCAGCAGTTCAACTAGCGGGAGGACAAATGAGCAGTTCTTC. Residues: CASSSTSGRTNEQFF.